These 5 T cell receptor beta chains were all obtained from the same sample, sequenced in a study of liver allograft versus peripheral blood T cells. Study-wide context: T cell receptor repertoires in transplanted livers were compared with those in recipients' peripheral blood.

TCRdb analysed the reads with MiXCR anew, one entry per CDR3 protein. The sample shows some 5,500 distinct CDR3 sequences, 14% of them seen only once. The receptors originated from a human patient who had a liver transplant. Among the T cells, some may be from the graft donor.

The chain uses TRBV19 and TRBJ2-1; 7 nucleotides line up with TRBD2. Germline CDR1 reads LNHDA; CDR2 reads SQIVND (reference sequence). V was clipped by 4 bases and J by 1 base; unmatched bases: 4. The CDR3 totals 15 residues. CDR3 loop: CASSTRLASYNEQFF. In nucleotides, the CDR3 is TGTGCCAGTAGTACGAGACTAGCTTCCTACAATGAGCAGTTCTTC.

By sample fraction, this clonotype is medium-sized (0.01 to 0.1%). The CDR3 sequence is CASSYGGQGGNSPLHF. CDR3 nucleotides: TGTGCCAGCAGTTATGGAGGACAGGGGGGGAATTCACCCCTCCACTTT. This chain uses TRBV6-2 or TRBV6-3 with TRBJ1-6, with TRBD1 identical over 10 bases. The CDR3 is 16 amino acids. Trimming removed 3 bases from V and 7 bases from J; junction bases left unmatched: 6. Germline-derived CDR1 and CDR2 are MNHEY and SVGEGT.

This clonotype is deemed medium-sized. V is TRBV6-2 or TRBV6-3 and J is TRBJ2-7; D is unresolved. The germline CDR1 and CDR2 sequences are MNHEY and SVGEGT. V dropped 5 bases and J dropped 2 bases, with 10 bases sitting between them. The CDR3 is made up of 13 amino acids. CDR3 DNA: TGTGCCAGCAGTAATTTTCAGGCCTACGAGCAGTACTTC. Translated, it gives CASSNFQAYEQYF.

The chain couples TRBV9 to TRBJ1-2; the match to TRBD1 covers 7 bases. The CDR3 runs to 12 residues. J lost 8 bases, V lost 4 bases, and 5 bases had no gene match. Germline loops: CDR1 SGDLS, CDR2 YYNGEE. CDR3 loop: CASSSTGPGYTF. The CDR3 nucleotides read TGTGCCAGCAGCTCGACAGGGCCCGGCTACACCTTC.

This clonotype was seen repeatedly, ten times or more. The rearrangement uses TRBV6-2 or TRBV6-3 and TRBJ2-7; 7 nucleotides align to TRBD2. The CDR3 spans 17 residues. Germline loops: CDR1 MNHEY, CDR2 SVGEGT. V lost 5 bases and J lost 4; bases outside the gene matches: 17. CDR3 sequence reads: CASSAGAPSQSRYEQYF. As DNA, the CDR3 is TGTGCCAGCAGTGCGGGAGCCCCGTCTCAATCTCGGTACGAGCAGTACTTC.